This T cell receptor (beta chain) emerged from a study of T-cell memory formation after mild COVID-19 (TCRdb year 2021). With regard to the full study: Most TCR sequence clusters were specific to one of the two donors. Longitudinal TCRalpha and TCRbeta repertoire sequencing tracked T-cell clones expanding and contracting after mild COVID-19 in a couple of donors. The cohort was made up of two young adult volunteers, one female and one male, who were previously healthy. Study-wide conclusions, independent of this receptor: Contracting CD4+ clones appeared mostly in the CM and EM memory subsets, whereas CD8+ clones were enriched in EMRA. Only two mild cases were covered in the study, and larger cohorts including severe cases with pre-infection samples were considered necessary. Some responding clones were detected in pre-infection memory, suggesting pre-existing cross-reactive memory T cells joined the SARS-CoV-2 response. SARS-CoV-2 specificity was not confirmed for the second-wave clones peaking on day 37. Clones that contracted from day 15 to 85 showed balanced CD4/CD8 phenotypes, whereas a second wave of clones that expanded from day 15 to 37 leaned towards CD4+.

A remark on this clonotype: Its antigen is currently not known. Germline is not matched at one junction end, which may reflect a read error.

There are 13 amino acids in the CDR3, from cysteine to phenylalanine inclusive. Only the CDR3 region is kept as DNA, spanning 39 bases read in frame from base 1. CDR1 and CDR2 were assigned from the germline V gene as MGHRA and YSYEKL. The run used an Illumina NovaSeq 6000. cDNA libraries for TCRalpha and TCRbeta were prepared by 5'RACE using constant-segment primers, with sample barcodes and unique molecular identifiers added. RNA was extracted from every sample with Trizol reagent. Amplification of the libraries took two PCR steps, and the second step added a second sample barcode plus Illumina TruSeq adapters. Sequencing of the libraries was done on an Illumina NovaSeq, producing 2 x 150 bp paired-end reads. In the paper's pipeline: Reads were demultiplexed and collapsed into UMI-guided consensus sequences with migec v1.2.7. With mixcr v2.1.11, UMI consensuses were aligned to TRA and TRB V and J templates and assembled into clonotypes. Expanded or contracted clonotypes were those called significant by both edgeR and NoisET, with noise models trained on biological replicates. For edgeR calls, a false discovery rate-adjusted p below 0.01 and a log2 fold-change threshold of 1 were applied. As an exploratory analysis of dynamics, PCA with hierarchical clustering was applied to max-normalized trajectories of the 1000 most abundant clonotypes. Separately sequenced CD4+ and CD8+ repertoires were used to assign the CD4 or CD8 phenotype of responding clones. Starting from the raw public reads, TCRdb applied fastp trimming at Q25, assembled clones with MiXCR and retained in-frame beta chains. Rows matching on CDR3 protein sequence are summarized as one entry with the most common DNA and genes. The V and J calls were determined by TCRdb, not by the authors. Present in this sample are roughly 600,000 distinct CDR3 sequences, about a sixth of which were seen just once. The ten largest clones capture about 12% of the sample.

Ficoll-Paque density gradient centrifugation was the method used to isolate PBMCs. This chain joins TRBV4-1 to TRBJ2-7; a weak D assignment points to TRBD1 (6 bases agree). Material: PBMCs or a T cell subset sorted from them (not recorded which). This TCR was sampled from an adult woman who had mild COVID-19 (a few samples of this study predate the infection). The sample titles of this study are shuffled in the database, so cell type and time point are left out; the donor was told from shared clones. Here the CDR3 is given as CASSEDRSYEQYF. The sequence in DNA is TGCGCCAGCAGCGAAGACAGGTCCTACGAGCAGTACTTC.